The clone carrying this T cell receptor (beta chain) was counted only a few times. This specimen belongs to a study of T cells in Graves' hyperthyroidism and ophthalmopathy. Study context: It was at initial diagnosis, before any treatment, that peripheral blood was collected.

TCR beta CDR3 region amplification was performed from RNA transcripts. Using the HTBI primer set, a first-round RT-PCR was run on the TCR CDR3. TCRdb re-called the multiplex PCR reads with MiXCR, one entry per CDR3 protein. The table includes about 380,000 distinct CDR3 sequences, around 18% detected once. The CDR3 extends over 16 amino acids. V shed 4 bases and J 4 bases; nucleotides not matched to a gene: 6. Germline values: CDR1 KGHDR, CDR2 SFDVKD. The sequence derives from a man between 18 and 35 years old with Graves' ophthalmopathy. The rearrangement uses TRBV24-1 and TRBJ2-3; 11 nucleotides align to TRBD1. The source material was blood. CDR3: CATSDPGTGGPDTQYF. The CDR3 DNA reads TGTGCCACCAGTGACCCCGGGACAGGGGGACCAGATACGCAGTATTTT.